This is a list of T cell receptor beta chains from one sample in a study of Ad26.COV2.S vaccination and SARS-CoV-2 variants. Repertoires were generated with immunoSEQ multiplex PCR, while TCRdb's copy carries only in-frame clones and drops some. The data show some 350,000 clones, 90% seen once. The specimen comprised peripheral blood, sampled in a trial of Ad26.COV2.S vaccine versus placebo. These receptors all come from a person aged 18 to 59 who received the Ad26.COV2.S COVID-19 vaccine or a placebo. Each CDR3 is given with its conserved first and last residue. The order of the fields is V gene, J gene, clone size, D gene, CDR3 protein, CDR3 DNA. The D gene is left open where the match is weak. Only some rows state a clone size, as once, few, many or a class for expanded clones.

v_call: TRBV7-8
j_call: TRBJ1-3
clone_size: once
d_call: NA
cdr3_aa: CASRDAGSGNTIYF
cdr3_nt: TGTGCCAGCAGGGATGCGGGCTCTGGAAACACCATATATTTT

v_call: TRBV2
j_call: TRBJ1-5
clone_size: NA
d_call: NA
cdr3_aa: CASSVSGPAIQPQHF
cdr3_nt: TGTGCCAGCAGTGTCTCGGGCCCAGCGATTCAGCCCCAGCATTTT

v_call: TRBV6-6
j_call: TRBJ1-1
clone_size: NA
d_call: NA
cdr3_aa: CASSYSPGNEAFF
cdr3_nt: TGTGCCAGCAGTTACTCGCCTGGGAATGAAGCTTTCTTT

v_call: TRBV6-5
j_call: TRBJ1-4
clone_size: NA
d_call: NA
cdr3_aa: CASSSSSEKLFF
cdr3_nt: TGTGCCAGCAGTTCATCAAGCGAAAAACTGTTTTTT

v_call: TRBV27
j_call: TRBJ2-1
clone_size: NA
d_call: NA
cdr3_aa: CASSVVPGNEQFF
cdr3_nt: TGTGCCAGCAGCGTTGTACCAGGGAATGAGCAGTTCTTC

v_call: TRBV4-3
j_call: TRBJ2-5
clone_size: NA
d_call: TRBD2
cdr3_aa: CASSPMAGGGETQYF
cdr3_nt: TGCGCCAGCAGCCCGATGGCGGGGGGCGGGGAGACCCAGTACTTC

v_call: TRBV5-6
j_call: TRBJ2-5
clone_size: NA
d_call: NA
cdr3_aa: CASSEIGQPQETQYF
cdr3_nt: TGTGCCAGCAGCGAGATCGGACAGCCTCAAGAGACCCAGTACTTC

v_call: TRBV11-2
j_call: TRBJ2-1
clone_size: NA
d_call: NA
cdr3_aa: CASTLNGQSSYNEQFF
cdr3_nt: TGTGCCAGCACCCTTAATGGGCAAAGCTCCTACAATGAGCAGTTCTTC

v_call: TRBV6-5
j_call: TRBJ1-2
clone_size: NA
d_call: NA
cdr3_aa: CANVGINYGYTF
cdr3_nt: TGTGCCAACGTAGGGATAAACTATGGCTACACCTTC

v_call: TRBV6-5
j_call: TRBJ1-5
clone_size: NA
d_call: NA
cdr3_aa: CASRTGNLSNQPQHF
cdr3_nt: TGTGCCAGCAGGACGGGGAACCTTAGCAATCAGCCCCAGCATTTT

v_call: TRBV16
j_call: TRBJ1-2
clone_size: few
d_call: NA
cdr3_aa: CASSQGRDNYGYTF
cdr3_nt: TGTGCCAGCAGCCAGGGCAGGGACAACTATGGCTACACCTTC

v_call: TRBV7-2
j_call: TRBJ1-2
clone_size: NA
d_call: NA
cdr3_aa: CASSPEGDGYTF
cdr3_nt: TGTGCCAGCAGCCCTGAGGGGGACGGCTACACCTTC

v_call: TRBV18
j_call: TRBJ2-3
clone_size: once
d_call: TRBD1
cdr3_aa: CASSPGRGQGKDTQYF
cdr3_nt: TGTGCCAGCTCACCAGGCAGGGGACAGGGAAAAGATACGCAGTATTTT

v_call: TRBV15
j_call: TRBJ2-1
clone_size: NA
d_call: TRBD2
cdr3_aa: CATSSSPAGGWIFSYNEQFF
cdr3_nt: TGTGCCACCAGCAGCAGCCCGGCGGGAGGTTGGATATTCTCCTACAATGAGCAGTTCTTC

v_call: TRBV30
j_call: TRBJ1-5
clone_size: NA
d_call: TRBD1
cdr3_aa: CALTTGVSNQPQHF
cdr3_nt: TGTGCCCTCACGACAGGGGTTAGCAATCAGCCCCAGCATTTT

v_call: TRBV14
j_call: TRBJ1-2
clone_size: NA
d_call: NA
cdr3_aa: CASSQEQNYGYTF
cdr3_nt: TGTGCCAGCAGCCAAGAACAGAACTATGGCTACACCTTC

v_call: TRBV19
j_call: TRBJ2-1
clone_size: NA
d_call: NA
cdr3_aa: CASSSSLGNEQFF
cdr3_nt: TGTGCCAGTAGTTCTAGTCTTGGCAATGAGCAGTTCTTC

v_call: TRBV7-2
j_call: TRBJ2-2
clone_size: NA
d_call: NA
cdr3_aa: CASSYRGGTGELFF
cdr3_nt: TGTGCCAGCAGCTACAGGGGGGGCACCGGGGAGCTGTTTTTT

v_call: TRBV5-1
j_call: TRBJ1-2
clone_size: NA
d_call: TRBD1
cdr3_aa: CASSQLGDRGIDGYTF
cdr3_nt: TGCGCCAGCAGCCAATTGGGGGACAGGGGAATTGATGGCTACACCTTC

v_call: TRBV7-2
j_call: TRBJ2-7
clone_size: NA
d_call: NA
cdr3_aa: CASSPSPTVEVYEQYF
cdr3_nt: TGTGCCAGCAGCCCGAGCCCCACAGTAGAGGTTTACGAGCAGTACTTC

v_call: TRBV9
j_call: TRBJ2-5
clone_size: NA
d_call: TRBD2
cdr3_aa: CASSGLAGGWQETQYF
cdr3_nt: TGTGCCAGCAGCGGACTAGCGGGGGGCTGGCAAGAGACCCAGTACTTC

v_call: TRBV6-5
j_call: TRBJ1-2
clone_size: once
d_call: NA
cdr3_aa: CASSYDTSWRYGYTF
cdr3_nt: TGTGCCAGCAGTTACGACACCTCCTGGCGGTATGGCTACACCTTC

v_call: TRBV3-1/TRBV3-2
j_call: TRBJ1-1
clone_size: NA
d_call: NA
cdr3_aa: CASSQDGGLRAFF
cdr3_nt: TGTGCCAGCAGCCAAGATGGGGGATTGCGAGCTTTCTTT

v_call: TRBV24-1
j_call: TRBJ2-5
clone_size: NA
d_call: NA
cdr3_aa: CATSDYGATPETQYF
cdr3_nt: TGTGCCACCAGTGATTACGGTGCTACCCCCGAGACCCAGTACTTC

v_call: TRBV5-3
j_call: TRBJ2-2
clone_size: NA
d_call: NA
cdr3_aa: CARSSKPDSSGTGELFF
cdr3_nt: TGTGCCAGAAGTTCGAAACCGGACTCGTCGGGGACCGGGGAGCTGTTTTTT

v_call: TRBV5-1
j_call: TRBJ1-2
clone_size: NA
d_call: NA
cdr3_aa: CASSADRTSNYGYTF
cdr3_nt: TGCGCCAGCAGCGCCGACAGAACCTCTAACTATGGCTACACCTTC

v_call: TRBV5-1
j_call: TRBJ1-1
clone_size: NA
d_call: NA
cdr3_aa: CASSPGGGGTEAFF
cdr3_nt: TGCGCCAGCAGCCCCGGGGGAGGAGGCACTGAAGCTTTCTTT

v_call: TRBV7-9
j_call: TRBJ2-3
clone_size: NA
d_call: TRBD2
cdr3_aa: CASTLGVAGGGDTQYF
cdr3_nt: TGTGCCAGCACCTTAGGGGTAGCGGGAGGGGGAGATACGCAGTATTTT

v_call: TRBV7-2
j_call: TRBJ1-1
clone_size: NA
d_call: NA
cdr3_aa: CASSWKGGANTEAFF
cdr3_nt: TGTGCCAGCAGCTGGAAGGGCGGGGCAAACACTGAAGCTTTCTTT

v_call: TRBV28
j_call: TRBJ2-1
clone_size: NA
d_call: NA
cdr3_aa: CASSPRNEQFF
cdr3_nt: TGTGCCAGCAGTCCCCGCAATGAGCAGTTCTTC

v_call: TRBV6-5
j_call: TRBJ2-5
clone_size: NA
d_call: NA
cdr3_aa: CASRQFIPSGETQYF
cdr3_nt: TGTGCCAGCAGACAATTTATCCCGTCAGGGGAGACCCAGTACTTC

v_call: TRBV5-6
j_call: TRBJ2-1
clone_size: NA
d_call: NA
cdr3_aa: CASSLGNEQFF
cdr3_nt: TGTGCCAGCAGCTTGGGCAATGAGCAGTTCTTC

v_call: TRBV6-2/TRBV6-3
j_call: TRBJ2-3
clone_size: NA
d_call: TRBD2
cdr3_aa: CASSLHFSGVSTDTQYF
cdr3_nt: TGTGCCAGCAGTCTTCACTTTAGCGGGGTGAGCACAGATACGCAGTATTTT

v_call: TRBV3-1/TRBV3-2
j_call: TRBJ1-2
clone_size: NA
d_call: TRBD1
cdr3_aa: CASSQVPRGHGYTF
cdr3_nt: TGTGCCAGCAGCCAAGTCCCCAGGGGGCATGGCTACACCTTC

v_call: TRBV11-2
j_call: TRBJ1-1
clone_size: NA
d_call: TRBD1
cdr3_aa: CASSLAGQLNTEAFF
cdr3_nt: TGTGCCAGCAGCTTAGCGGGACAGTTGAACACTGAAGCTTTCTTT

v_call: TRBV4-3
j_call: TRBJ2-1
clone_size: NA
d_call: NA
cdr3_aa: CASSQGPANEQFF
cdr3_nt: TGCGCCAGCAGCCAAGGGCCGGCGAATGAGCAGTTCTTC

v_call: TRBV27
j_call: TRBJ2-7
clone_size: NA
d_call: TRBD1
cdr3_aa: CASSLLGGVNDEQYF
cdr3_nt: TGTGCCAGCAGTTTACTAGGGGGCGTCAATGACGAGCAGTACTTC

v_call: TRBV11-2
j_call: TRBJ1-1
clone_size: NA
d_call: NA
cdr3_aa: CASSYQVNTEAFF
cdr3_nt: TGTGCCAGCAGCTACCAGGTGAACACTGAAGCTTTCTTT

v_call: TRBV20-1
j_call: TRBJ1-5
clone_size: NA
d_call: NA
cdr3_aa: CSASGRSNQPQHF
cdr3_nt: TGCAGTGCTAGTGGGAGGAGCAATCAGCCCCAGCATTTT